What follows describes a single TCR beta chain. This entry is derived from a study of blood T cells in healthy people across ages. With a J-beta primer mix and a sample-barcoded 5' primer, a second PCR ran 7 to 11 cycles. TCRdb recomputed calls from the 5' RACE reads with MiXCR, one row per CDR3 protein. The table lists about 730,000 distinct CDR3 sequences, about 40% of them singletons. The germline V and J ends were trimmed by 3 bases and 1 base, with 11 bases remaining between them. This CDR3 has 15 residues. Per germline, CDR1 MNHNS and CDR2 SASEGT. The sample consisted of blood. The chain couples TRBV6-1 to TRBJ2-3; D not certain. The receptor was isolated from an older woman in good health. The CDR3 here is CASSDAPGRTDTQYF. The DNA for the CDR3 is TGTGCCAGCAGTGACGCCCCGGGCCGCACAGATACGCAGTATTTT.